This T cell receptor (beta chain) came from a study of blood T cell repertoires in COVID-19. Looking at the study overall: Samples of COVID-19 (acute and convalescent) were obtained from the United States, Italy and Spain.

This CDR3 is built from 14 residues. Germline assignment: CDR1 MDHEN and CDR2 SYDVKM. Trimming removed 6 bases from V and 2 bases from J; junction bases left unmatched: 6. Source study methods: Estimated nucleated cell counts came from reference gene primer amplification. TCRdb's copy holds only in-frame clones and misses some; the assay was immunoSEQ multiplex PCR. The DNA gave D and trimming, while V, J and clone size come from that table. The profile shows around 320,000 clones, around 90% of them singletons. Study members were between about 18 and 95 years old and lived in 25 or so US regions. The TCR originated in a young woman with acute COVID-19. Input material: PBMCs or T cells enriched from blood (not recorded which). V and J are TRBV28 and TRBJ1-2; 7 nucleotides align to TRBD1. The CDR3 spells CASSPTGINYGYTF. The CDR3 DNA sequence: TGTGCCAGCAGCCCGACAGGGATCAACTATGGCTACACCTTC.